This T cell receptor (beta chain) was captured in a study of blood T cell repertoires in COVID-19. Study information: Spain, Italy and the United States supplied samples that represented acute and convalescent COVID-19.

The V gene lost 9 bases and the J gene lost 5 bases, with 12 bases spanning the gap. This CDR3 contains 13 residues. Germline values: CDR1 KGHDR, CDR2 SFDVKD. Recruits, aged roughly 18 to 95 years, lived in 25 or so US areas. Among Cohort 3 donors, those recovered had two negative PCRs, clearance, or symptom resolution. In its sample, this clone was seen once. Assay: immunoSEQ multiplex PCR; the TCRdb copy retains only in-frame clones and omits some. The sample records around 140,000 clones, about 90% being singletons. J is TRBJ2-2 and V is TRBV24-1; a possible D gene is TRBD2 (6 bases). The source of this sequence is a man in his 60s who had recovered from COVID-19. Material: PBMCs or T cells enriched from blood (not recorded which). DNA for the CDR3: TGTGCCACCGGGCCTAGCGTTACCGGGGAGCTGTTTTTT. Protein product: CATGPSVTGELFF.